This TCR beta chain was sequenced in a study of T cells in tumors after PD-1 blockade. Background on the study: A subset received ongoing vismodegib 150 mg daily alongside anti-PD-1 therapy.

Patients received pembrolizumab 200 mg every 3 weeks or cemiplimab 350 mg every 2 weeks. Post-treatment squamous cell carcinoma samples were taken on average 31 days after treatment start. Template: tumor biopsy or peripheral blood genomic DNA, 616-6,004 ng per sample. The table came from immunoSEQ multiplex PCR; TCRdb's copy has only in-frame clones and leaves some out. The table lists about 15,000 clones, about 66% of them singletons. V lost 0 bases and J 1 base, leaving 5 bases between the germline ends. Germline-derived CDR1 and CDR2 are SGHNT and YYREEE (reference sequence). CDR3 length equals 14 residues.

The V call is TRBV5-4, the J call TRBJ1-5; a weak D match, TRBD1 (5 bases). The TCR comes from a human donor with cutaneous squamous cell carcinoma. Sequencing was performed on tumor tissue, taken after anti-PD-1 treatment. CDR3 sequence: CASSLGGSNQPQHF. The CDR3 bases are TGTGCCAGCAGCTTGGGGGGGAGCAATCAGCCCCAGCATTTT. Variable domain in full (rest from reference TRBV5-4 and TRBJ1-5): ETGVTQSPTHLIKTRGQQVTLRCSSQSGHNTVSWYQQALGQGPQFIFQYYREEENGRGNFPPRFSGLQFPNYSSELNVNALELDDSALYLCASSLGGSNQPQHFGDGTRLSIL.